Listed below are T cell receptor beta chains from one sample, sequenced in a study of T cell responses to AZD1222 COVID-19 vaccine. Sequenced by immunoSEQ multiplex PCR; TCRdb stores in-frame clones only, minus some. The sample lists roughly 160,000 clones, approximately 88% seen once, with 0.95% to 1.1% in the top ten. The sample in question was peripheral blood, obtained 28 days after the second AZD1222 dose. The receptors derive from an adult who received the AZD1222 COVID-19 vaccine. CDR3s include the opening cysteine and the closing phenylalanine or tryptophan. The D gene is left open where the match is weak.

v_call	d_call	cdr3_length	j_call	cdr3_nt	cdr3_aa
TRBV4-3	NA	13	TRBJ2-3	TGCGCCAGCAGCCAGATAGCCACAGATACGCAGTATTTT	CASSQIATDTQYF
TRBV27	NA	13	TRBJ2-7	TGTGCCAGCAGTCTCGCTGAGGGTTACGAGCAGTACTTC	CASSLAEGYEQYF
TRBV3-1/TRBV3-2	TRBD1	14	TRBJ2-5	TGTGCCAGCAGCCCCTCCGGACAGGGGAAGACCCAGTACTTC	CASSPSGQGKTQYF
TRBV27	NA	13	TRBJ2-7	TGTGCCAGCAGGCGACAGGAATCCTACGAGCAGTACTTC	CASRRQESYEQYF
TRBV6-5	TRBD1	16	TRBJ2-6	TGTGCCAGCAGTTGGACAGGGGCGGCTGGGGCCAACGTCCTGACTTTC	CASSWTGAAGANVLTF
TRBV18	NA	13	TRBJ1-1	TGTGCCAGCTCGCCAAACAGTTACACTGAAGCTTTCTTT	CASSPNSYTEAFF
TRBV2	NA	14	TRBJ1-4	TGTGCCAGCAGTGTCAGGGCATCGAATGAAAAACTGTTTTTT	CASSVRASNEKLFF
TRBV7-2	NA	14	TRBJ1-2	TGTGCCAGCAGCTTGGAGGGGCGCTGGTATGGCTACACCTTC	CASSLEGRWYGYTF
TRBV6-2/TRBV6-3	TRBD2	15	TRBJ2-5	TGTGCCAGCAGTTCGGGACTAGCGGGGGTTGAGACCCAGTACTTC	CASSSGLAGVETQYF
TRBV7-8	NA	15	TRBJ1-1	TGTGCCAGCAGCTTATCGCCGAGGGTTGGCACTGAAGCTTTCTTT	CASSLSPRVGTEAFF
TRBV15	NA	16	TRBJ2-5	TGTGCCACCAGCAGATCCGACAGTCATCGAGGGGAGACCCAGTACTTC	CATSRSDSHRGETQYF
TRBV2	NA	14	TRBJ2-5	TGTGCCAGCAGAACGGACGCGGTAAAAGAGACCCAGTACTTC	CASRTDAVKETQYF
TRBV5-1	TRBD1	18	TRBJ1-6	TGCGCCAGCAGACCGGACAGGGTCGATAGGTCCTATAATTCACCCCTCCACTTT	CASRPDRVDRSYNSPLHF
TRBV10-3	NA	14	TRBJ2-5	TGTGCCATCAGTGACACCGTCGGGGGTGAGACCCAGTACTTC	CAISDTVGGETQYF
TRBV3-1/TRBV3-2	TRBD2	16	TRBJ2-2	TGTGCCAGCAGCCAAGCAGCGGGGGGATACACCGGGGAGCTGTTTTTT	CASSQAAGGYTGELFF
TRBV5-1	TRBD1	16	TRBJ1-3	TGCGCCAGCAGCTGGGACGACAGGGACGCTGGAAACACCATATATTTT	CASSWDDRDAGNTIYF